Described below is a single T cell receptor beta chain sequence and its context. This clonotype occurred a few times. Its recognized antigen is unknown. The record has no base qualities; no much larger clone is one base away. From the cysteine through the phenylalanine, the CDR3 covers 16 amino acids. Only the CDR3 part of the read is kept: 48 bases, read in frame from the first base. Per the germline V gene, MNHEY is the CDR1 and SVGAGI is the CDR2. Trimming takes 2 bases off V and 4 bases off J; junction bases not matched to a gene: 10. The sequencer was an Illumina MiSeq. TCRdb reprocessed the public reads (quality trimming at Q25 with fastp, clone calling with MiXCR) and kept in-frame beta chains. Under each unique CDR3 protein, matching rows form one entry showing the most common genes and DNA. The sample has thousands of distinct CDR3 sequences on record, 18% of them singletons. The ten most abundant clones make up roughly 61% of the sample.

This entry belongs to a study of liver allograft versus peripheral blood T cells (dated by TCRdb to between 2020 and 2021). Study-wide context: The study compared the T cell receptor repertoires present in transplanted livers with the repertoires present in the peripheral blood of liver transplant recipients. Results and caveats for the whole study, not just this receptor: T cell receptor repertoires inside liver allografts were reported to differ from those detected in peripheral blood.

The rearranged segments are TRBV6-5 and TRBJ1-2; 7 bases in the junction line up with TRBD1. The TCR sequence derives from a human patient who had a liver transplant. After a transplant, not all T cells may be the patient's own; some may come from the graft donor. The CDR3 here reads CASSYREGALPYGYTF. The DNA reads as follows: TGTGCCAGCAGTTACCGGGAGGGGGCTCTTCCCTATGGCTACACCTTC.